This T cell receptor (beta chain) stems from a study of metastatic and nonmetastatic thyroid tumors. At the level of the study: For malignant and benign thyroid patients, tumor or nodule tissue and blood were the sources whose repertoires were compared. Study results and caveats: Significantly higher TCR beta diversity was reportedly seen in malignant thyroid tumors than benign nodules, in blood and tumor.

Not a single patient had been given any form of treatment at any point before undergoing thyroid surgery. The authors' processing: A classifier for distant metastasis in papillary thyroid cancer was constructed using CDR3 differences observed across clinicopathological groups. MiXCR reprocessed the PCR reads for TCRdb. TCRdb, rather than the study authors, made the V and J calls. The sample lists nearly 15,000 clones, 15% to 20% occurring once. The sample holds many counts of this clone. Its specificity is unknown. The CDR3 totals 15 residues. J lost 4 bases, V lost 2 bases, and 7 bases had no gene match. Germline-derived CDR1 and CDR2 are SGHAT and FQDESV (reference sequence).

The sequence was collected from a female donor with papillary thyroid cancer or a benign thyroid nodule (not recorded which). Some clones in this sample may be carry-over from other donors' samples. V gene TRBV11-1 combines with J gene TRBJ2-5; 7 bases fit TRBD1. The sequencing input was blood. The CDR3 sequence is CASSLQAGGGETQYF. The DNA of the CDR3 is TGTGCCAGCAGCTTACAGGCAGGGGGTGGAGAGACCCAGTACTTC.